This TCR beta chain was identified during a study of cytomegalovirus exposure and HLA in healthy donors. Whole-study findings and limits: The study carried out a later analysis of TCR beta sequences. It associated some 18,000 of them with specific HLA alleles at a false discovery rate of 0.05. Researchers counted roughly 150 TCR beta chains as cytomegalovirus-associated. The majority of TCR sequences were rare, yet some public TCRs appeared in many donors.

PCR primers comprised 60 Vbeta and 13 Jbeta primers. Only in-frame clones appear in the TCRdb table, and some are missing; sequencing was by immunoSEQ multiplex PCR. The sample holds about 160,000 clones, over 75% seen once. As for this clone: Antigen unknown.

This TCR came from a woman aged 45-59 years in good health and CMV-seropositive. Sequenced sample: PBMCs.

The CDR3 coding sequence is TGTGCCAGCAGCCAAACTCAAACCGGGATCCTCCACGAGCAGTACTTC. Protein product: CASSQTQTGILHEQYF. This chain joins TRBV27 and TRBJ2-7; a possible D gene is TRBD2 (5 bases). The CDR3 consists of 16 residues. Trimming left V 6 bases short and J 5 bases short, with 23 bases between. Germline CDR1 and CDR2: MNHEY and SMNVEV (reference sequence).